Below, 24 T cell receptor beta chains from the same sample are listed, as sequenced in a study of T cell responses to AZD1222 COVID-19 vaccine. Assay: immunoSEQ multiplex PCR; the TCRdb copy retains only in-frame clones and omits some. The data hold about 70,000 clones, with approximately 81% observed a single time. The sample here was peripheral blood, taken on day 0 of AZD1222 vaccination. The receptors were gathered from an adult in good health.

The chain carries TRBV7-9 and TRBJ2-7, with 10 bases that match TRBD2. Trimming took 5 bases from V and 3 from J; bases not matched to a gene: 4. CDR1 and CDR2 from the germline V gene are SEHNR and FQNEAQ (reference sequence). The CDR3 spans 14 residues. In DNA, the CDR3 is TGTGCCAGCAGCCCCCGGACTAGCGGCTACGAGCAGTACTTC. Its protein product is CASSPRTSGYEQYF.

This chain links TRBV19 with TRBJ2-7; TRBD1 aligns across 9 bases. CDR3 size: 13 residues. CDR1 and CDR2 (germline): LNHDA, SQIVND (reference sequence). V shed 6 bases, J shed 6 bases, and the junction held 6 bases outside the gene matches. Written as DNA, the CDR3 is TGTGCCAGTAGCCTACAGGGGGCAAGCGAGCAGTACTTC. Translating gives CASSLQGASEQYF.

The V gene is TRBV12-5, the J gene TRBJ2-7; no reliable D call. Germline V gene sequence: CDR1 LGHNT, CDR2 FRNRAP. This CDR3 has 13 residues. Trimming shortened V by 6 bases and J by 0 bases, and 9 bases separated the two germline ends. This CDR3 reads CASGFGSSYEQYF. The CDR3 DNA is TGTGCTAGTGGCTTCGGGTCCTCCTACGAGCAGTACTTC.

This chain joins TRBV5-6 and TRBJ2-1; 9 bases are a match to TRBD1. Trimming removed 4 bases from V and 6 bases from J; junction bases left unmatched: 8. Germline assignment: CDR1 SGHDT and CDR2 YYEEEE. This CDR3 region has 15 residues. CDR3 sequence: CASSQGQGPLNEQFF. CDR3 DNA sequence: TGTGCCAGCAGCCAAGGACAGGGGCCCCTCAATGAGCAGTTCTTC.

The rearrangement uses TRBV18 and TRBJ2-3; a weak D match, TRBD2 (5 bases). V lost 1 base to trimming and J lost 3 bases, with 17 bases between them. In germline, CDR1 is KGHSH, CDR2 LQKENI. This CDR3 comprises 17 residues. The CDR3 nucleotides are TGTGCCAGCTCACCACTCCAGGCAGCGTGGAGGACAGATACGCAGTATTTT. This translates into CASSPLQAAWRTDTQYF.

This clone has just one count. The CDR3 loop is CASTLNIGNQPQHF. In DNA, the CDR3 is TGTGCCAGCACCCTGAATATTGGCAATCAGCCCCAGCATTTT. This sequence joins TRBV2 and TRBJ1-5; D gene ambiguous. This CDR3 has 14 amino acids. Germline CDR1 SNHLY, CDR2 FYNNEI. V was shortened by 7 bases and J by 2 bases, with 12 bases between the two germline ends.

The chain employs TRBV7-2 and TRBJ2-7, with TRBD2 as a possible D gene (6 bases). This CDR3 region has 16 residues. V was trimmed by 0 bases and J by 4 bases, leaving 16 bases between them. The germline CDR1 and CDR2 sequences are SGHTA and FQGNSA. CDR3 in DNA: TGTGCCAGCAGCTTAGCGGGAGGCAGGGTCATGTACGAGCAGTACTTC. Translated: CASSLAGGRVMYEQYF.

The chain couples TRBV6-5 to TRBJ2-1; TRBD1 or TRBD2 may be the D gene (5 bases each). CDR1 is MNHEY, CDR2 SVGAGI, per germline. V was trimmed by 0 bases and J by 9 bases, leaving 15 bases between them. The CDR3 is made up of 15 amino acids. For the CDR3, the DNA is TGTGCCAGCAGTTACTCGAGCGTTGAGAGGGGTGAGCAGTTCTTC. It specifies CASSYSSVERGEQFF.

The V and J genes are TRBV6-5 and TRBJ1-1; D remains ambiguous. The CDR3 runs 11 residues. Trimming took 10 bases from V and 6 from J, leaving 12 bases between them. Germline V gene data show CDR1 as MNHEY and CDR2 as SVGAGI. The CDR3 region has the DNA TGTGCCACCAAGGGAGTGGCTGAAGCTTTCTTT. This sequence encodes CATKGVAEAFF.

The chain carries TRBV28 and TRBJ2-7; D might be TRBD1 (7 bases). CDR1 and CDR2 (germline): MDHEN, SYDVKM. This CDR3 region has 14 residues. V lost 7 bases to trimming and J lost 0 bases, with 13 bases between them. CDR3 loop: CASTQGGNSYEQYF. The CDR3 DNA sequence: TGTGCCAGCACCCAGGGGGGCAACTCCTACGAGCAGTACTTC.

The V call is TRBV19, the J call TRBJ2-7; 8 bases match TRBD2. Trimming took 6 bases from V and 6 from J; bases not matched to a gene: 4. Germline assignment: CDR1 LNHDA and CDR2 SQIVND (reference sequence). The CDR3 consists of 12 residues. CDR3 sequence (DNA): TGTGCCAGTAGCCAGCGGGAGAGCGAGCAGTACTTC. Protein sequence: CASSQRESEQYF. The full variable domain, its missing parts supplied by reference TRBV19 and TRBJ2-7, is DGGITQSPKYLFRKEGQNVTLSCEQNLNHDAMYWYRQDPGQGLRLIYYSQIVNDFQKGDIAEGYSVSREKKESFPLTVTSAQKNPTAFYLCASSQRESEQYFGPGTRLTVT.

This chain joins TRBV2 and TRBJ2-7; 10 positions agree with TRBD1. CDR3 length equals 16 residues. The germline V gene encodes CDR1 SNHLY and CDR2 FYNNEI. The V and J ends lost 7 bases and 4 bases, in that order; junction bases with no gene match: 13. The CDR3 is CASKKETGGQNYEQYF. In DNA form, the CDR3 reads TGTGCCAGCAAAAAGGAGACAGGGGGCCAAAATTACGAGCAGTACTTC.

The rearrangement links TRBV6-4 to TRBJ2-1; TRBD2 matches 7 bases. Germline CDR1 MRHNA, CDR2 SNTAGT. Losses at the gene ends were 6 bases for V and 0 bases for J; bases not matched to a gene: 8. The CDR3 consists of 16 residues. CDR3 coding DNA: TGTGCCAGCAGGCGGGGGAGCAAGAGCTCCTACAATGAGCAGTTCTTC. It translates to CASRRGSKSSYNEQFF.

The chain joins TRBV29-1 to TRBJ2-5; D is possibly TRBD1 (6 bases). In germline, CDR1 is SQVTM, CDR2 ANQGSEA. Trimming took 4 bases from V and 4 from J, leaving 13 bases between them. CDR3 size: 13 residues. The CDR3 spells CSVVTRGGETQYF. The CDR3 DNA sequence: TGCAGCGTTGTGACCAGGGGTGGAGAGACCCAGTACTTC.

Here the CDR3 DNA reads TGTGCCAGCAACGGGTTTGATGGAAACACCATATATTTT. Its protein is CASNGFDGNTIYF. J is TRBJ1-3 and V is TRBV28; D not certain. The CDR3 covers 13 residues. V was clipped by 7 bases and J by 3 bases, with 10 bases between them. Germline CDR1 reads MDHEN; CDR2 reads SYDVKM.

The rearrangement uses TRBV19 and TRBJ1-2, with 7 bases lining up with TRBD1. The CDR3 length is 14 residues. Germline V gene data show CDR1 as LNHDA and CDR2 as SQIVND (reference sequence). V was clipped by 3 bases and J by 6 bases; unmatched bases: 7. CDR3 sequence (DNA): TGTGCCAGTAGTATCTACGACAGGGCGGATGGCTACACCTTC. It yields the protein CASSIYDRADGYTF.

This clone was seen only a few times. This chain links TRBV6-1 with TRBJ2-5; D is perhaps TRBD2 (5 bases). The CDR3 extends over 14 amino acids. V was cut by 0 bases and J by 5 bases, with 10 bases left in between. Germline CDR1 reads MNHNS; CDR2 reads SASEGT. The CDR3 sequence: CASSEAGARETQYF. In DNA, the CDR3 is TGTGCCAGCAGTGAAGCGGGAGCTCGGGAGACCCAGTACTTC.

This clone was counted once. V is TRBV7-6 and J is TRBJ2-3, with D possibly being TRBD1 (5 bases). The CDR3 consists of 15 residues. The ends were cut back, 0 bases at V and 0 bases at J, with 7 bases in the middle. Per germline, CDR1 SGHVS and CDR2 FNYEAQ. DNA of the CDR3: TGTGCCAGCAGCTTAGCGGGGCGAAGCACAGATACGCAGTATTTT. Translation gives CASSLAGRSTDTQYF.

The chain joins TRBV6-6 to TRBJ1-1; D gene ambiguous. Per germline, CDR1 MNHNY and CDR2 SVGAGI (reference sequence). There are 15 residues in the CDR3. V was trimmed by 10 bases and J by 1 base, leaving 19 bases between them. The DNA of the CDR3 is TGTGCCACTCGACGGAATGCAGGCGGGAACACTGAAGCTTTCTTT. Its protein product is CATRRNAGGNTEAFF.

The V gene is TRBV18, the J gene TRBJ2-3; 10 bases map to TRBD2. Germline lookup yields CDR1 KGHSH and CDR2 LQKENI. V shed 3 bases, J shed 2 bases, and the junction held 8 bases outside the gene matches. This CDR3 has 17 residues. This chain's CDR3 is CASSPLASGGSTDTQYF. CDR3 nucleotide sequence: TGTGCCAGCTCACCCCTCGCTAGCGGGGGCTCCACAGATACGCAGTATTTT.

The chain couples TRBV6-6 to TRBJ1-2, with D perhaps matching TRBD1 (6 bases). The ends were cut back, 6 bases at V and 5 bases at J, with 13 bases in the middle. This CDR3 has 13 amino acids. Germline assignment: CDR1 MNHNY and CDR2 SVGAGI (reference sequence). CDR3 residues: CASRDNQGYGYTF. CDR3 in DNA: TGTGCCAGCAGGGACAATCAGGGGTATGGCTACACCTTC.

The V and J genes are TRBV3-1 (or the pseudogene TRBV3-2) and TRBJ2-4; 16 bases map to TRBD2. This CDR3 contains 19 residues. V shed 4 bases and J 0 bases; nucleotides not matched to a gene: 6. Germline loops: CDR1 LGHDT, CDR2 YNNKEL (reference sequence). CDR3 amino acids: CASSRGTSGGGLAKNIQYF. CDR3 sequence (DNA): TGTGCCAGCAGCCGCGGGACTAGCGGGGGGGGTCTAGCCAAAAACATTCAGTACTTC.

V and J are TRBV7-9 and TRBJ1-4; 9 nucleotides match TRBD1. Germline V gene sequence: CDR1 SEHNR, CDR2 FQNEAQ (reference sequence). The V gene end was trimmed by 5 bases and the J gene end by 8 bases; junction bases not matched to a gene: 6. This CDR3 comprises 14 residues. Here the CDR3 reads CASSQTGGREKLFF. Written as DNA, the CDR3 is TGTGCCAGCAGCCAAACAGGGGGCCGGGAAAAACTGTTTTTT.

The rearrangement uses TRBV18 and TRBJ1-2; TRBD1 matches 11 bases. CDR3 length equals 16 residues. Germline V CDR1 and CDR2: KGHSH, LQKENI. The V segment lost 6 bases and the J segment 2 bases; nucleotides outside the gene matches: 8. The CDR3 protein is CASSRPGTGGNYGYTF. Written as DNA, the CDR3 is TGTGCCAGCTCCCGCCCCGGGACAGGGGGAAACTATGGCTACACCTTC.